This paragraph reports one TCR beta chain. There are many counts of this clonotype. What this receptor recognizes is not known. There are no base qualities to consult, and no much larger clone falls within one base. The hyperthyroidism patients were between 18 and 65 years old and newly diagnosed, with a disease duration of less than 2 months. Any patient with an uncontrolled infection, another autoimmune disease, pregnancy or lactation was excluded. Diagnoses were established on the basis of clinical symptoms, serum thyroxine and TRAb, thyroid ultrasound, and orbital computed tomography. For progressor patients, blood was drawn at the first diagnosis of hyperthyroidism, before any ophthalmopathy symptoms had appeared. PBMCs were isolated from 7.5 to 10 ml of fresh peripheral blood by Ficoll-Paque density gradient centrifugation. Progressor patients were defined as those initially diagnosed with Graves' hyperthyroidism in whom ophthalmopathy developed during follow-up. Trizol reagent was used to extract total RNA, and RNA quality was then checked on an Agilent 2100 Bioanalyzer.

This entry comes from a study of T cells in Graves' hyperthyroidism and ophthalmopathy (dated by TCRdb to between 2018 and 2021). About the investigation overall: Peripheral blood samples were taken at initial diagnosis, before any treatment was given. A discovery cohort of about a hundred patients, roughly 45 with Graves' ophthalmopathy and 55 to 60 with stable Graves' hyperthyroidism, was used to find distinguishing TCR V-J signatures. For training and testing, the 100 or so patients in the discovery cohort were randomly divided in a 7:3 ratio. Following sampling, methimazole starting at 30 mg daily was given to hyperthyroidism patients, and high-dose intravenous methylprednisolone was given to ophthalmopathy patients. Prospective prediction of ophthalmopathy was tested in an independent validation cohort of 18 to 20 hyperthyroidism patients and some 17 patients who later progressed to ophthalmopathy. The paper reports TCR Vbeta CDR3 sequencing of over 130 peripheral blood samples: around 45 ophthalmopathy, over 70 hyperthyroidism and approximately 17 progressor patients. The study also compared thyroid tissue and blood T-cell repertoires from 6 or 7 Graves' hyperthyroidism patients.

Amplification of TCR beta CDR3 regions was carried out from RNA transcripts. The TCR CDR3 was subjected to a first round of RT-PCR using the HTBI primer set and the Qiagen OneStep RT-PCR kit. Libraries were constructed in a second round of multiplex PCR, after which size selection and purification were carried out. Libraries were sequenced paired-end with 100 bp reads on an Illumina HiSeq2000. The published analysis was carried out like this. SOAPnuke was used to process the raw data, throwing out any read that contained adapters or uncalled bases, had a mean Phred below 15, or lacked an exact constant-primer or identifier match. High-quality paired reads were merged with COPE v1.2.5, and unique nucleotide sequences were defined as clonotypes. Clonotypes were aligned to IMGT TRBV, TRBD and TRBJ reference segments using MiTCR v1.1. Only V-J combinations with frequency above 0.0001, covering 99% to 99.2% of repertoires, were analysed. A TCS score was defined as the ratio between F50 (clonal expansion) and ExV (chaos), using BLOSUM62-based TCRdist between CDR3 peptides within each V-J. Welch's t-statistics and random forest reduced roughly 530 V-J features to 13, which were used in a naive Bayes classifier (R e1071). The public reads were quality trimmed at Q25 with fastp and then assembled into clones with MiXCR by TCRdb, keeping productive beta chains. Every distinct CDR3 protein forms one entry, paired with its most common genes and DNA. V and J calls and clone size were set by TCRdb, not the authors. A total of fewer than 200,000 distinct CDR3 sequences appear in this sample, roughly 10% of them only once. Of the sample, 22% falls within the top ten clones.

Study-wide findings and limitations: Sample size was not statistically predetermined, and blinding of investigators to group allocation was not performed. Most expanded thyroid clonotypes (frequency above 0.001) were also detected in blood, a finding suggesting that blood repertoires may reflect thyroid immune responses. A 13 V-J signature model separated ophthalmopathy from stable hyperthyroidism, with around 91% sensitivity and about 81% specificity in cross-validation and 80%/75% in testing. In validation, the model predicted progression to ophthalmopathy with roughly 66% sensitivity and around 72% specificity, a median of 6.5 months before onset.

The TCR comes from a woman younger than 30 with Graves' hyperthyroidism that later progressed to Graves' ophthalmopathy. Sequencing was carried out using blood.

The nucleotide sequence is given as TGTGCCAGCAGATCTACAGGGGGGGATACTTACTTC. It codes for CASRSTGGDTYF. The chain is made from TRBV12-3 or TRBV12-4 and TRBJ2-7; the best D guess is TRBD1, with 8 bases matching. The cysteine opens and the phenylalanine closes a CDR3 of 12 amino acids. The sequence is cut down to CDR3 DNA, 36 bases in frame from base 1. The germline ends are 19 bases apart after V is trimmed by 6 bases and J by 13 bases.